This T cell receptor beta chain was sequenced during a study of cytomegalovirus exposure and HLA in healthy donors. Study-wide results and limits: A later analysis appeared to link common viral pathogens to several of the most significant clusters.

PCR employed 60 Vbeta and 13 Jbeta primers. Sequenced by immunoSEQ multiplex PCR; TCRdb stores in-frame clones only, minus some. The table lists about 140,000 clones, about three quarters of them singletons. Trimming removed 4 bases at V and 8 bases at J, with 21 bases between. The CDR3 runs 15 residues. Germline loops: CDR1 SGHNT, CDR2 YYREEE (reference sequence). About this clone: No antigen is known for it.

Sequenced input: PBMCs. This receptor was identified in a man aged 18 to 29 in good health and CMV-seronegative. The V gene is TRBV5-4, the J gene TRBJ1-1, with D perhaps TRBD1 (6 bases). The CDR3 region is CASSLRDNGGLEAFF. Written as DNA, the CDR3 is TGTGCCAGCAGCCTACGGGACAACGGCGGTTTGGAAGCTTTCTTT.